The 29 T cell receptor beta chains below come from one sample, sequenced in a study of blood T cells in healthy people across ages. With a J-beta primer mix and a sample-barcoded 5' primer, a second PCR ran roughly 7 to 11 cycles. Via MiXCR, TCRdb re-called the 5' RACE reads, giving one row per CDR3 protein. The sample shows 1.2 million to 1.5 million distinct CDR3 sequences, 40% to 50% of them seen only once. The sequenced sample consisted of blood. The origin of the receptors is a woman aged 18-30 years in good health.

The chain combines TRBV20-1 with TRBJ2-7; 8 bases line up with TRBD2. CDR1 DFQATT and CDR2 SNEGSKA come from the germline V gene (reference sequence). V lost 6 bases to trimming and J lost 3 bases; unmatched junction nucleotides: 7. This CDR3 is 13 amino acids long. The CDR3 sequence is CSAPISGDYEQYF. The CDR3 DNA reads TGCAGTGCCCCTATTAGCGGGGACTACGAGCAGTACTTC.

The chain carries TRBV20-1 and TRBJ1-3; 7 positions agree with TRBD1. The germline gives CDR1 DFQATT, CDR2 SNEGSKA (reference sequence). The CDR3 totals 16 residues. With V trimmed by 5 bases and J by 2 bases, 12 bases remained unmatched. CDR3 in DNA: TGCAGTGCTCCGCGACAGGGAGAATCGGCTGGAAACACCATATATTTT. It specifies CSAPRQGESAGNTIYF.

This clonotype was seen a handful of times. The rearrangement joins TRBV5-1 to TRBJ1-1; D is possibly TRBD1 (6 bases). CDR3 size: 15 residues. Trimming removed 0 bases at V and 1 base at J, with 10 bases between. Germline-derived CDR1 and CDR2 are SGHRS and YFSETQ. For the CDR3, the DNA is TGCGCCAGCAGCTTGGCGGGGGCCAAGAACACTGAAGCTTTCTTT. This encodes CASSLAGAKNTEAFF.

The CDR3 protein is CASQILAGLQETQYF. The CDR3 DNA sequence: TGTGCCAGCCAAATACTAGCGGGGCTACAAGAGACCCAGTACTTC. The rearrangement uses TRBV28 and TRBJ2-5, with 10 nucleotides matching TRBD2. CDR1 is MDHEN and CDR2 is SYDVKM in the germline V gene. There are 15 residues in the CDR3. With 8 bases clipped from V and 2 bases from J, the junction kept 8 bases outside the gene matches.

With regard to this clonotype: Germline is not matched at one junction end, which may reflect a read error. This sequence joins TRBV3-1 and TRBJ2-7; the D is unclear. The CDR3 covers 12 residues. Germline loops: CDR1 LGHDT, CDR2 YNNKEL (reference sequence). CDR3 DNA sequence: TGTGTCAGCAGCCAAGATCGTCTGGAGCAGTACTTC. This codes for CVSSQDRLEQYF.

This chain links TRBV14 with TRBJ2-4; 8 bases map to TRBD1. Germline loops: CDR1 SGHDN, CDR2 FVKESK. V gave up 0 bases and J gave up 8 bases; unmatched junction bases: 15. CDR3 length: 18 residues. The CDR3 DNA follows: TGTGCCAGCAGCCAAGAAGGTCCTTCGACAGGGGATGCAGACATTCAGTACTTC. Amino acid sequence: CASSQEGPSTGDADIQYF. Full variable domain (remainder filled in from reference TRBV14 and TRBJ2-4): EAGVTQFPSHSVIEKGQTVTLRCDPISGHDNLYWYRRVMGKEIKFLLHFVKESKQDESGMPNNRFLAERTGGTYSTLKVQPAELEDSGVYFCASSQEGPSTGDADIQYFGAGTRLSVL.

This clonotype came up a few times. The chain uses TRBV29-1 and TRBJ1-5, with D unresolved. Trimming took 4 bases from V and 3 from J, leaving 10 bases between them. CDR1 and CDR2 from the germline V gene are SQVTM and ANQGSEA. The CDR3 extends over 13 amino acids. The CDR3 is CSVGYGNNQPQHF. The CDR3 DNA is TGCAGCGTTGGATACGGGAACAATCAGCCCCAGCATTTT. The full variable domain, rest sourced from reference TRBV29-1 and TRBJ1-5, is SAVISQKPSRDICQRGTSLTIQCQVDSQVTMMFWYRQQPGQSLTLIATANQGSEATYESGFVIDKFPISRPNLTFSTLTVSNMSPEDSSIYLCSVGYGNNQPQHFGDGTRLSIL.

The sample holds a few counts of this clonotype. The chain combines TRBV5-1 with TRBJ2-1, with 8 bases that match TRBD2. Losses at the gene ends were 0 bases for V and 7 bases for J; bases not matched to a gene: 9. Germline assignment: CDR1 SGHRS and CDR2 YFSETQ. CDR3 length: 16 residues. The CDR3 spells CASSLGTGGAWNEQFF. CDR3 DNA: TGCGCCAGCAGCTTGGGGACCGGGGGGGCTTGGAATGAGCAGTTCTTC. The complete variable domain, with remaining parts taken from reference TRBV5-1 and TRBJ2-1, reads KAGVTQTPRYLIKTRGQQVTLSCSPISGHRSVSWYQQTPGQGLQFLFEYFSETQRNKGNFPGRFSGRQFSNSRSEMNVSTLELGDSALYLCASSLGTGGAWNEQFFGPGTRLTVL.

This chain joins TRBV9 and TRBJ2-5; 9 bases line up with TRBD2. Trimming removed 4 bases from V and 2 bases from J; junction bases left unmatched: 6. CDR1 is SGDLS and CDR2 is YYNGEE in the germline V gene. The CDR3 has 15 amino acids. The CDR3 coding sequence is TGTGCCAGCAGCTCTAGCGGGACTATACAAGAGACCCAGTACTTC. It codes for CASSSSGTIQETQYF.

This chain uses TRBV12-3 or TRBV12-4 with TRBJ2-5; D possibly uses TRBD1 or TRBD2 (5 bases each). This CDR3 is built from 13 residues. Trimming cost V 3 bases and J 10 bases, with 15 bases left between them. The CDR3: CASSLGRRVNQYF. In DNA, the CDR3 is TGTGCCAGCAGTTTGGGACGGCGGGTCAACCAGTACTTC.

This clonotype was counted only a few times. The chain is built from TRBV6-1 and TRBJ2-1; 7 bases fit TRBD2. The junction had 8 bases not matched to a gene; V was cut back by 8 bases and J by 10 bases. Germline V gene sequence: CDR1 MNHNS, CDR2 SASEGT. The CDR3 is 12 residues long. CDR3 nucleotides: TGTGCCAGCCTAAGCGGGACGGAAGAGCAGTTCTTC. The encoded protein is CASLSGTEEQFF.

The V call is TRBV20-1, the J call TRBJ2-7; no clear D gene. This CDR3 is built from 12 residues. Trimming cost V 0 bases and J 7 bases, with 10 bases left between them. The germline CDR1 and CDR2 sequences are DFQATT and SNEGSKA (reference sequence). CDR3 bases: TGCAGTGCTAGAGATCGAACGGATGAGCAGTACTTC. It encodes CSARDRTDEQYF.

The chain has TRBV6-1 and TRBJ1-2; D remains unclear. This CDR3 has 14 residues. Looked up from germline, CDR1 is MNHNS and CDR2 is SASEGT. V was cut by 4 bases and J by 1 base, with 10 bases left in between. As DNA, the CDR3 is TGTGCCAGCAGTGTGCCACAGAGTAACTATGGCTACACCTTC. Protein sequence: CASSVPQSNYGYTF.

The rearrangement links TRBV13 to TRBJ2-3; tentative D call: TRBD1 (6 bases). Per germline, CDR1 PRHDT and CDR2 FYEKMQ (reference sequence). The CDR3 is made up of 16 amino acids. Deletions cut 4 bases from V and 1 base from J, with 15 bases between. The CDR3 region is CASSYQDSPRTDTQYF. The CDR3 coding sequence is TGTGCCAGCAGCTACCAGGACAGTCCCCGCACAGATACGCAGTATTTT.

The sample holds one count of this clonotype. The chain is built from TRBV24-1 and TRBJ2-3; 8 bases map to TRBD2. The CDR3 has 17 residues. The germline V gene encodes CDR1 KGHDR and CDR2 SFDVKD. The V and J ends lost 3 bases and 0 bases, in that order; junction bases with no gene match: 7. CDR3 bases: TGTGCCACCAGTGATAGTAGCGGGACTGCTAGCACAGATACGCAGTATTTT. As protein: CATSDSSGTASTDTQYF.

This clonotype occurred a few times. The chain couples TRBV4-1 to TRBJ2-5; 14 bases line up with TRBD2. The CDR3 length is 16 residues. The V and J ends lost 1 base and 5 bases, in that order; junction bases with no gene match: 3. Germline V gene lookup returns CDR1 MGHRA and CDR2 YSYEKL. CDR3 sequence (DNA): TGCGCCAGCAGCCAAGGAGGACTAGCGGGAGGTGAGACCCAGTACTTC. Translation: CASSQGGLAGGETQYF.

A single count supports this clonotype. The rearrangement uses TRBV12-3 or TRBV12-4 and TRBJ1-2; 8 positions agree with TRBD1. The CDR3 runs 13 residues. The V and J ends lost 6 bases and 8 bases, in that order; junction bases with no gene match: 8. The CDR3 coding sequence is TGTGCCAGCAGGGACAGGGAGGGGGGCGGCTACACCTTC. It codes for CASRDREGGGYTF.

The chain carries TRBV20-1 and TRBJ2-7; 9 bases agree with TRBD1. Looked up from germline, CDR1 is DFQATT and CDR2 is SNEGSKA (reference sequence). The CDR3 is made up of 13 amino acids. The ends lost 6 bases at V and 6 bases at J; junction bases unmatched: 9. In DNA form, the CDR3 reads TGCAGTGCCCAGGCCCCACAGGGGGCCGAGCAGTACTTC. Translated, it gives CSAQAPQGAEQYF.

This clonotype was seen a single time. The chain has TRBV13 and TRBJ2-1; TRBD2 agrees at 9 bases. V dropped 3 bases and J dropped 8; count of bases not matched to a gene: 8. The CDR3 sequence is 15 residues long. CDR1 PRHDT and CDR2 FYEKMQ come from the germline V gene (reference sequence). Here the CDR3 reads CASSFPVAGVYEQFF. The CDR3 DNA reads TGTGCCAGCAGCTTTCCCGTAGCGGGGGTTTATGAGCAGTTCTTC.

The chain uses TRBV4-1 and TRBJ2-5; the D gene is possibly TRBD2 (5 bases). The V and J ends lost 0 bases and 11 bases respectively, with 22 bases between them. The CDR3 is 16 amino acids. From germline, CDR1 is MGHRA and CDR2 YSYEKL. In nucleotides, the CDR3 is TGCGCCAGCAGCCAAGATCGGAGCGGAGCAAGGGATGAGCAGTACTTC. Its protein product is CASSQDRSGARDEQYF.

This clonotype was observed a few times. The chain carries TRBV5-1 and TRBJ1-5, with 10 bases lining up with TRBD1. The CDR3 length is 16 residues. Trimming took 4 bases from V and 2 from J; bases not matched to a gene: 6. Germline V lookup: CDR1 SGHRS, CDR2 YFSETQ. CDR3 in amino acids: CASSASGTGGNQPQHF. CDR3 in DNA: TGCGCCAGCAGCGCCTCCGGGACAGGGGGCAATCAGCCCCAGCATTTT.

The CDR3 region has the DNA TGCGCCAGCAGTCAATCGAGCCCTACAGGTTCCACCCAGCCCCAGCATTTT. Protein: CASSQSSPTGSTQPQHF. V usage is TRBV23-1 and J usage is TRBJ1-5; weak D call: TRBD1 (5 bases). TRBV23-1 is flagged as an ORF with uncertain function. Trimming left V 0 bases short and J 7 bases short, with 19 bases between. The CDR3 totals 17 residues.

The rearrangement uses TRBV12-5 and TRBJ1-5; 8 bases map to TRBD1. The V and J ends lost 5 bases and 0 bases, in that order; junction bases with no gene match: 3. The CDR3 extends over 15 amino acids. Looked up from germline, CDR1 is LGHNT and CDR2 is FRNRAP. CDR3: CASGAQGASNQPQHF. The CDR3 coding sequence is TGTGCTAGTGGTGCGCAGGGGGCTAGCAATCAGCCCCAGCATTTT. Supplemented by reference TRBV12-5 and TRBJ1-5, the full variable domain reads DARVTQTPRHKVTEMGQEVTMRCQPILGHNTVFWYRQTMMQGLELLAYFRNRAPLDDSGMPKDRFSAEMPDATLATLKIQPSEPRDSAVYFCASGAQGASNQPQHFGDGTRLSIL.

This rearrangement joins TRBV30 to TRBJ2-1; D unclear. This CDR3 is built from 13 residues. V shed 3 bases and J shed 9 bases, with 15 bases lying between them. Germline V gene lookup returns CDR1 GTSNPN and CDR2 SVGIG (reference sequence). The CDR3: CAWSQPPSPEQFF. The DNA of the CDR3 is TGTGCCTGGAGCCAGCCTCCTAGTCCTGAGCAGTTCTTC.

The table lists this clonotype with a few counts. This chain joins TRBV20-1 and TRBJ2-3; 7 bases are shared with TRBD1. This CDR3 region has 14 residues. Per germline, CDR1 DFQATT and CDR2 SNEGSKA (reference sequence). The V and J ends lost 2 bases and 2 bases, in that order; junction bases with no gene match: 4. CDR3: CSARWTGFTDTQYF. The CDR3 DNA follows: TGCAGTGCTAGATGGACAGGATTCACAGATACGCAGTATTTT.

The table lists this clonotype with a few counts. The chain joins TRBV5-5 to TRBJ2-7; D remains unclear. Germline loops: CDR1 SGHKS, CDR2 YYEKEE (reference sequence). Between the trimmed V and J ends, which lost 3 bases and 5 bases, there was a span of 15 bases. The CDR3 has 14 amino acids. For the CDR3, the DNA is TGTGCCAGCAGCTCAATAATTCGTCCCGACGAGCAGTACTTC. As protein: CASSSIIRPDEQYF.

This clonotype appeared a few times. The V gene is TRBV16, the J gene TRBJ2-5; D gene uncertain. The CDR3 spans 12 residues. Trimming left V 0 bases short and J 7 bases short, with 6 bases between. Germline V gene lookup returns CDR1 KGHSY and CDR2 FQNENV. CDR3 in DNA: TGTGCCAGCAGCCAATCGTCAGGGACCCAGTACTTC. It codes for CASSQSSGTQYF.

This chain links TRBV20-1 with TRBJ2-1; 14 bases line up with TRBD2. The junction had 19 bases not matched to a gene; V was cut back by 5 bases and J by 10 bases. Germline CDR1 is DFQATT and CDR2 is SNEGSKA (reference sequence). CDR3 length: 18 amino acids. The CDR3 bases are TGCAGTGCTCCCGCGGGACTAGCGGGAGAGGGGGTGGCCAACGAGCAGTTCTTC. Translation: CSAPAGLAGEGVANEQFF.

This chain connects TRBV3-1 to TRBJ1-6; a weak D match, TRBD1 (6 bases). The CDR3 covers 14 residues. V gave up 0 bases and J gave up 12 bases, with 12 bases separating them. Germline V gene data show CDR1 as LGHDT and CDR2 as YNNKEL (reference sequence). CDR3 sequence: CASSQEDSRRPLHF. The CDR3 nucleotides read TGTGCCAGCAGCCAAGAGGACAGCAGACGACCCCTCCACTTT.